Described below is a single TCR beta chain sequence and its context. The CDR3 is 17 amino acids. The germline V gene encodes CDR1 SGHRS and CDR2 YFSETQ. J gave up 4 bases and V 0 bases, and 9 bases lay outside the gene matches. This entry belongs to a study of T-cell reconstitution after alpha-beta-depleted transplantation in children. The TCRbeta library incorporated unique molecular identifiers. One entry per CDR3 protein results from TCRdb running MiXCR on the PCR reads. The sample yields 450,000 to 600,000 distinct CDR3 sequences, 32% seen once. This receptor was identified in a human donor who donated a stem cell graft to a child with aplastic anemia. The genes are TRBV5-1 and TRBJ2-2; 7 bases agree with TRBD1. The source material was PBMCs from the stem cell graft donor, sampled from the stem cell graft. CDR3 coding DNA: TGCGCCAGCAGCTTGGCCAAAACGACAGGGAGCACCGGGGAGCTGTTTTTT. This translates into CASSLAKTTGSTGELFF.